This T cell receptor beta chain comes out of a study of T and B cells in COVID-19 patients (dated by TCRdb to the early 2020s). General notes on the study: In this study, adaptive immunity was profiled in COVID-19 patients who either had active infection or had recovered, using TRB and IGH repertoire sequencing of peripheral blood. Of the 20 to 25 patients in the active-infection cohort, some 17 had comorbidities associated with unfavorable COVID-19 outcome. Critical illness requiring mechanical ventilation or ECMO was present in about 55% of the 20 patients in the active-infection cohort. The recovered cohort had a median age of about 34 years, compared with approximately 70 years in the active-infection cohort. Two patients belonged to both the recovered and active cohorts because samples were available from active disease and after recovery. A recovered cohort comprised about 18 patients contributing approximately 22 samples, mostly after mild to moderate COVID-19 managed as outpatients. An age-matched reference group of some 39 healthy donors negative for COVID-19 antibodies served as the comparison for repertoire analyses. As many as 9 follow-up blood samples were taken per patient, and some of the samples covered different disease stages within the same individual. Over 8 million TCR sequences were analysed in a TCR and BCR sequence repository that covered approximately 40 patients and 65 to 75 time points. On the study overall, not on this receptor specifically: TRBV/TRBJ gene usage was reported as strongly skewed in patients with COVID-19. Specific T cell subsets (CD4+/Treg/CD8+) and sorted SARS-CoV-2-responsive or tetramer+ T cells had not yet been sequenced, and these experiments were ongoing. It was stated that prospective validation of the reported TCR clusters was required before the clusters could be put to clinical use. TRB repertoires were highly clonal in active COVID-19, whereas diversity and richness at recovery rose above healthy donor levels. The recovered cohort had approximately 2,500 exclusive TCR clusters, including around 30 low-pGen clusters. The size of the cohort was considered insufficient for assessing HLA contributions to COVID-19 susceptibility or severity. Blood samples obtained from mildly ill patients during symptoms, as well as early samples obtained from severe cases, were available only in scarce numbers.

CDR1 and CDR2 are drawn from the germline V gene: SGHDT, YYEEEE. V sheds 3 bases and J sheds 4 bases, leaving 12 bases between their ends. The CDR3 runs 14 residues from the cysteine to the phenylalanine. Just CDR3 DNA is preserved here, 42 bases in frame from base 1. The sequencer listed for this sample is Illumina MiSeq. Multiplex PCR with BIOMED2 TRB-A/B primer pools was used to amplify TRB rearrangements. Illumina-compatible adapters and 7-nucleotide sample barcodes were added to the amplicons in two consecutive PCRs. Phusion HS II polymerase was used for all library PCRs. Amplicons were gel-purified with the NucleoSpin Gel and PCR Clean-up kit, quantified on Qubit, and pooled at approximately 3.9 nM. The quality of the amplicon pool was checked on an Agilent 2100 Bioanalyzer prior to Illumina next-generation sequencing. The study's own analysis went as follows. TRB rearrangements were annotated with MiXCR 3.0.8 using the default MiXCR reference library. Non-productive reads and sequences with fewer than 2 reads were removed, and every unique CDR3 nucleotide sequence was treated as one clone. R 3.5.1 was used to calculate clonality, diversity, richness and V-J gene usage. GLIPH2 was used for TCR clustering by CDR3 similarity, and generation probabilities were calculated by OLGA. GLIPH2 clusters were kept only if they contained at least four unique TCR clonotypes found in at least three individuals. The public reads were quality trimmed at Q25 with fastp and then assembled into clones with MiXCR by TCRdb, keeping productive beta chains. Rows matching on CDR3 protein sequence are summarized as one entry with the most common DNA and genes. TCRdb's processing, not the authors' own work, is the source of the V and J calls. The sample table shows more than 12,000 distinct CDR3 sequences, and roughly 29% are seen once. The top ten clonotypes cover approximately 1% of the sample.

TRB repertoires were amplified from around 250-460 ng of genomic DNA extracted from blood. This clonotype is categorized as medium-sized (0.01 to 0.1%). Its antigen has not been determined. No base-level quality is on record; no much larger clone is a single base apart. The sample comprised blood. The sequence was collected from a human donor who had recovered from COVID-19. The V gene is TRBV5-6 and the J gene is TRBJ2-3; TRBD1 is a weak D gene call, 6 bases matching. The nucleotide sequence reads TGTGCCAGCAGCTCAAAGACAGGCCCAGATACGCAGTATTTT. Translated, it gives CASSSKTGPDTQYF.